Below are 9 T cell receptor beta chains sequenced from a single sample in a study of identical twins. TCRdb recomputed calls from the 5' RACE reads with MiXCR, one row per CDR3 protein. The data show about 250,000 distinct CDR3 sequences, about 14% seen once. The sample comprised memory (CD45RO+) T cells sorted from blood. Receptors originate from a woman aged 18-29 years in good health.

The CDR3 here is CASSYSGGNQPQHF. DNA for the CDR3: TGTGCCAGCAGTTATTCTGGCGGAAATCAGCCCCAGCATTTT. The chain couples TRBV6-5 to TRBJ1-5, with D uncertain. The CDR3 covers 14 residues. CDR1 is MNHEY, CDR2 SVGAGI, per germline. The V end lost 3 bases, the J end lost 4 bases, and 10 bases lay between the germline ends.

The chain recombines TRBV20-1 with TRBJ2-1; D remains unclear. This CDR3 is 14 amino acids long. Trimming cost V 3 bases and J 4 bases, with 13 bases left between them. Germline loops: CDR1 DFQATT, CDR2 SNEGSKA (reference sequence). CDR3 residues: CSASPGQVYNEQFF. CDR3 coding DNA: TGCAGTGCTAGCCCTGGGCAGGTATACAATGAGCAGTTCTTC.

This clonotype was seen more than once but under ten times. The chain employs TRBV4-2 and TRBJ2-1, with 7 bases that match TRBD2. The V segment lost 1 base and the J segment 6 bases; nucleotides outside the gene matches: 9. The CDR3 contains 16 residues. The germline gives CDR1 LGHNA, CDR2 YNFKEQ. The CDR3 is CASSQAPAGLLNEQFF. DNA for the CDR3: TGTGCCAGCAGCCAAGCTCCAGCGGGGCTCCTCAATGAGCAGTTCTTC.

This clonotype was seen a few times. The chain uses TRBV5-1 and TRBJ1-1, with TRBD1 identical over 7 bases. J lost 7 bases, V lost 7 bases, and 13 bases had no gene match. This CDR3 region has 14 residues. Per the germline V gene, CDR1 is SGHRS and CDR2 is YFSETQ. The DNA of the CDR3 is TGCGCCAGCGGGATGGGACAGATCACCAGTGAAGCTTTCTTT. Protein: CASGMGQITSEAFF.

V gene TRBV21-1 combines with J gene TRBJ2-1; no DNA check was done on the table's D call, TRBD1. TRBV21-1 is a known pseudogene. The CDR3 sequence is 15 residues long. The CDR3 loop reads CAFPQRGRSTRGFVF. The CDR3 DNA is TGTGCCTTCCCCCAGAGGGGGCGGAGTACCCGCGGGTTCGTCTTC.

This clonotype was counted at least ten times. The rearrangement links TRBV10-3 to TRBJ1-2; no firm D call. The CDR3 runs 12 residues. The V end lost 4 bases, the J end lost 6 bases, and 9 bases lay between the germline ends. Germline V lookup: CDR1 ENHRY, CDR2 SYGVKD. The CDR3 DNA reads TGTGCCATCAGTGGTTCGGGAGATGGCTACACCTTC. Amino acid sequence: CAISGSGDGYTF.

For the CDR3, the DNA is TGTGCCAGCAGCGTCGGACAGATTAACACTGAAGCTTTCTTT. Amino acids: CASSVGQINTEAFF. The chain is built from TRBV7-2 and TRBJ1-1; possible D gene TRBD1, 6 bases. The CDR3 has 14 residues. Deletions cut 5 bases from V and 2 bases from J, with 12 bases between. Per germline, CDR1 SGHTA and CDR2 FQGNSA. The entire variable domain, with the rest obtained from reference TRBV7-2 and TRBJ1-1, is as follows: GAGVSQSPSNKVTEKGKDVELRCDPISGHTALYWYRQSLGQGLEFLIYFQGNSAPDKSGLPSDRFSAERTGGSVSTLTIQRTQQEDSAVYLCASSVGQINTEAFFGQGTRLTVV.

This clonotype has more than one count but fewer than ten. This chain links TRBV11-2 with TRBJ2-5; 8 bases map to TRBD1. The CDR3 is 17 amino acids. CDR1 and CDR2 from the germline V gene are SGHAT and FQNNGV. V lost 0 bases and J lost 3; bases outside the gene matches: 9. The DNA for the CDR3 is TGTGCCAGCAGCTTAGAACCAGGGGGCCATCCAGAAGAGACCCAGTACTTC. Translation: CASSLEPGGHPEETQYF.

This clonotype was picked up a small number of times. V usage is TRBV5-1 and J usage is TRBJ2-7; D is tentatively TRBD1 or TRBD2 (6 bases each). V gave up 3 bases and J gave up 3 bases, with 16 bases separating them. The CDR3 is made up of 15 amino acids. Looked up from germline, CDR1 is SGHRS and CDR2 is YFSETQ. The CDR3 DNA is TGCGCCAGCAGCTCTGGAGGGGGATTCTTCTACGAGCAGTACTTC. Translation: CASSSGGGFFYEQYF. Looking up the rest from reference TRBV5-1 and TRBJ2-7 gives the full variable domain: KAGVTQTPRYLIKTRGQQVTLSCSPISGHRSVSWYQQTPGQGLQFLFEYFSETQRNKGNFPGRFSGRQFSNSRSEMNVSTLELGDSALYLCASSSGGGFFYEQYFGPGTRLTVT.